The present T cell receptor beta chain was sequenced within a study of cytomegalovirus exposure and HLA in healthy donors. This clone has a handful of counts. Germline CDR1 reads MNHEY; CDR2 reads SMNVEV (reference sequence). The V end was cut by 3 bases, the J end by 1 base, with 3 bases between. The CDR3 has 13 amino acids. PCR employed 60 Vbeta and 13 Jbeta primers. Per the authors' pipeline: Later reanalysis found around 80 million unique TCR beta chains, around 10 million of them shared. Generated by immunoSEQ multiplex PCR, the TCRdb table keeps only in-frame clones and is missing some. V and J calls and clone size are copied from that table; D and trimming were computed from the DNA. The table lists roughly 200,000 clones, over 70% of them singletons, with less than 0.65% in the top ten.

This TCR derives from a woman between 45 and 65 years old in good health and CMV-seronegative. The sample consisted of PBMCs. The rearrangement joins TRBV27 to TRBJ2-2, with D uncertain. The CDR3: CASSFLNTGELFF. For the CDR3, the DNA is TGTGCCAGCAGTTTCCTGAACACCGGGGAGCTGTTTTTT.